The clone carrying this T cell receptor beta chain was recorded a few times. Trimming cost V 3 bases and J 0 bases, with 12 bases left between them. This CDR3 has 15 residues. Germline V gene sequence: CDR1 SGHRS, CDR2 YFSETQ. Together with a sample-barcoded 5' primer, a J-beta primer mix was included in a second PCR lasting about 7 to 11 cycles. TCRdb re-analysed the 5' RACE reads in MiXCR, keeping a single row per CDR3 protein. Of around 650,000 distinct CDR3 sequences in the sample, about 43% were seen once. The data originate from a study of blood T cells in healthy people across ages. The sequencing sample was made of blood. The clonotype comes from a man at least 80 years old in good health. The rearrangement links TRBV5-1 to TRBJ2-5; D ambiguous. The CDR3 region has the DNA TGCGCCAGCAGCTCCGACGGGCGGTACCAAGAGACCCAGTACTTC. Translation: CASSSDGRYQETQYF.